Listed below are T cell receptor beta chains from one sample, sequenced in a study of radiotherapy plus CTLA-4 blockade in lung cancer. Profiled with immunoSEQ multiplex PCR; TCRdb holds only in-frame clones, not every one. The sample holds tens of thousands of clones; 70% to 80% are singletons and the top ten take 7% to 8%. The specimen comprised peripheral blood, sampled from a patient treated with radiotherapy plus ipilimumab. The receptors come from a human donor with non-small cell lung cancer who had stable disease on radiotherapy plus ipilimumab. The CDR3 runs from the conserved cysteine through the conserved F or W. The D gene is left open where the match is weak. Only part of the rows carry a size: once, few, many, or a class if the clone is expanded.

abundance	v_gene	d_gene	j_gene	CDR3aa	CDR3nt
-	TRBV6-5	-	TRBJ1-1	CASVEGGGMNTEAFF	TGTGCCAGCGTAGAGGGAGGGGGGATGAACACTGAAGCTTTCTTT
-	TRBV10-3	TRBD1	TRBJ2-2	CAIRRQGDAGELFF	TGTGCCATCAGGAGACAGGGTGACGCCGGGGAGCTGTTTTTT
-	TRBV5-1	-	TRBJ2-5	CASSLESRGTETQYF	TGCGCCAGCAGCTTGGAATCTCGGGGGACAGAGACCCAGTACTTC
-	TRBV10-2	-	TRBJ1-5	CASSGSMTDYSNQPQHF	TGCGCCAGCAGCGGCTCGATGACAGATTATAGCAATCAGCCCCAGCATTTT
-	TRBV7-2	TRBD1	TRBJ1-5	CASSLRTGTGEQPQHF	TGTGCCAGCAGCCTAAGGACAGGGACGGGGGAACAGCCCCAGCATTTT
-	TRBV5-4	-	TRBJ1-2	CASSLRGNRGYTF	TGTGCCAGCAGCTTGCGGGGGAACCGGGGCTACACCTTC
-	TRBV28	-	TRBJ2-4	CASSFRTAGAKNIQYF	TGTGCCAGCAGTTTCCGGACTGCCGGGGCCAAAAACATTCAGTACTTC
-	TRBV13	-	TRBJ1-5	CASTSGRGSGQPQHF	TGTGCCAGCACCTCGGGGAGGGGATCAGGACAGCCCCAGCATTTT
once	TRBV7-8	TRBD1	TRBJ2-7	CASSLRDSSPYEQYF	TGTGCCAGCAGCTTAAGGGACAGTTCACCCTACGAGCAGTACTTC
once	TRBV6-1	TRBD1	TRBJ2-2	CASSGGQGNTGELFF	TGTGCCAGCAGCGGGGGACAGGGAAACACCGGGGAGCTGTTTTTT
-	TRBV9	-	TRBJ2-7	CASSVDGISYEQYF	TGTGCCAGCAGCGTAGATGGGATTTCCTACGAGCAGTACTTC
-	TRBV14	-	TRBJ1-1	CASSPTRGVGTEAFF	TGTGCCAGCAGCCCCACCAGGGGAGTCGGCACTGAAGCTTTCTTT
-	TRBV7-6	-	TRBJ2-5	CASSVDGEWETQYF	TGTGCCAGCAGCGTGGACGGGGAGTGGGAGACCCAGTACTTC
few	TRBV9	-	TRBJ1-6	CASSPPGGYSPLHF	TGTGCCAGCAGCCCCCCGGGAGGGTATTCACCCCTCCACTTT
-	TRBV7-2	-	TRBJ2-1	CASSLAHRGRWGNEQFF	TGTGCCAGCAGCTTAGCCCATAGGGGCCGATGGGGGAATGAGCAGTTCTTC
-	TRBV6-5	-	TRBJ1-4	CASSGVGATNEKLFF	TGTGCCAGCAGTGGCGTGGGAGCAACTAATGAAAAACTGTTTTTT